Listed here are 23 T cell receptor beta chains from one sample, sequenced in a study of shared clonotypes between healthy human individuals (dated by TCRdb to 2020 to 2022). The method was the immunoSEQ multiplex PCR assay. In TCRdb, the immuneACCESS table is reduced to in-frame sequences with V and J assigned. These tables do not hold every clone; where another copy was compared, an unresolved V gene accounts for under half, and the others remain unexplained. For this sample the table gives about 600,000 clones, of which less than 98% were detected only once. About 0.06% of the sample is held by the ten biggest clonotypes. Sequences were obtained from naive CD4+ T cells sorted from blood. The cell subset or site label for this specimen denotes: CD45RA+ positively selected. These receptors were taken from a woman aged 25 to 39 in good health.

The rearrangement joins TRBV2 to TRBJ2-1; TRBD2 aligns across 7 bases. The germline V gene encodes CDR1 SNHLY and CDR2 FYNNEI. V trimming: 6 bases; J trimming: 3 bases; junction bases outside the gene matches: 8. CDR3 length: 15 residues. The CDR3 is CASRGGSGVYNEQFF. The CDR3 DNA is TGTGCCAGCAGGGGGGGAAGCGGGGTCTACAATGAGCAGTTCTTC.

This chain joins TRBV4-1 and TRBJ2-1; a weak D match, TRBD2 (6 bases). V was cut by 0 bases and J by 3 bases, with 12 bases left in between. The CDR3 is 16 amino acids. Germline V CDR1 and CDR2: MGHRA, YSYEKL. The CDR3 coding sequence is TGCGCCAGCAGCCAAGATCCCGGCGGGGTCTACAATGAGCAGTTCTTC. Translated, it gives CASSQDPGGVYNEQFF.

The J gene is TRBJ2-7, the V gene TRBV28; possible D gene TRBD1, 6 bases. The germline V gene encodes CDR1 MDHEN and CDR2 SYDVKM. V was pared by 0 bases and J by 0 bases, with 21 bases between. This CDR3 is built from 19 residues. This CDR3 is CASSLWYTLTGQSSYEQYF. CDR3 sequence (DNA): TGTGCCAGCAGTTTATGGTACACCCTGACAGGCCAAAGCTCCTACGAGCAGTACTTC.

The chain has TRBV5-4 and TRBJ1-2; D ambiguous. This CDR3 region has 15 residues. Trimming stripped 6 bases from V and 5 bases from J, with 20 bases between. CDR1 and CDR2 (germline): SGHNT, YYREEE (reference sequence). Written as DNA, the CDR3 is TGTGCCAGCACGCTCGCCTCCTATGCGGGGTATGGCTACACCTTC. Amino acid sequence: CASTLASYAGYGYTF.

The rearrangement joins TRBV7-8 to TRBJ2-1; D is undetermined. With 1 base removed from V and 8 bases from J, the gap between germline ends came to 15 bases. The germline CDR1 and CDR2 sequences are SGHVS and FQNEAQ. This CDR3 comprises 15 residues. The CDR3 spells CASSLGLPRGDEQFF. DNA of the CDR3: TGTGCCAGCAGCTTAGGCCTCCCCAGAGGAGATGAGCAGTTCTTC. The variable domain in full, completed from reference TRBV7-8 and TRBJ2-1, reads GAGVSQSPRYKVAKRGQDVALRCDPISGHVSLFWYQQALGQGPEFLTYFQNEAQLDKSGLPSDRFFAERPEGSVSTLKIQRTQQEDSAVYLCASSLGLPRGDEQFFGPGTRLTVL.

The rearrangement uses TRBV7-9 and TRBJ1-2; 9 bases fit TRBD1. Germline CDR1 and CDR2: SEHNR and FQNEAQ (reference sequence). After removal of 5 bases from V and 5 bases from J, the junction contained 6 bases not matched to a gene. This CDR3 is 14 amino acids long. CDR3 residues: CASSPGTGTYGYTF. CDR3 DNA: TGTGCCAGCAGCCCCGGGACAGGGACATATGGCTACACCTTC.

The chain uses TRBV10-3 and TRBJ1-1; D ambiguous. The germline CDR1 and CDR2 sequences are ENHRY and SYGVKD. V lost 10 bases and J 3 bases, leaving 24 bases between the germline ends. The CDR3 sequence is 16 residues long. The CDR3 DNA follows: TGTGCCACCCGAACGTCTGTCGGGGTCGGGGACACTGAAGCTTTCTTT. This translates into CATRTSVGVGDTEAFF.

The chain recombines TRBV2 with TRBJ1-1, with D perhaps matching TRBD1 (5 bases). The V gene lost 8 bases and the J gene lost 0 bases, with 10 bases spanning the gap. Germline CDR1 SNHLY, CDR2 FYNNEI. The CDR3 totals 13 residues. CDR3 nucleotides: TGTGCCAGCCGGACAACCATGAACACTGAAGCTTTCTTT. This gives the protein CASRTTMNTEAFF.

The chain is built from TRBV7-6 and TRBJ2-7, with 11 bases lining up with TRBD1. With V trimmed by 1 base and J by 4 bases, 9 bases remained unmatched. From germline, CDR1 is SGHVS and CDR2 FNYEAQ. The CDR3 loop spans 17 amino acids. CDR3 region: CASSLVLPGTGGYEQYF. The DNA of the CDR3 is TGTGCCAGCAGCTTAGTCTTGCCCGGGACAGGGGGATACGAGCAGTACTTC.

This clone was detected once. V and J are TRBV10-2 and TRBJ2-7, with D tentatively TRBD1 (5 bases). From germline, CDR1 is WSHSY and CDR2 SAAADI. V gave up 2 bases and J gave up 6 bases, with 11 bases separating them. The length of the CDR3 is 13 residues. CDR3 nucleotides: TGCGCCAGCAGTGAGCAGGGTCCGAGCGAGCAGTACTTC. It yields the protein CASSEQGPSEQYF.

The table lists this clone with a count of one. CDR3 sequence (DNA): TGTGCCAGCAGCACGGACAGCCTTAATGAAAAACTGTTTTTT. Amino acids: CASSTDSLNEKLFF. The V and J genes are TRBV5-4 and TRBJ1-4, with TRBD1 as a possible D gene (6 bases). V was clipped by 4 bases and J by 4 bases, with 11 bases between them. Germline CDR1 SGHNT, CDR2 YYREEE (reference sequence). The CDR3 has 14 amino acids. Full variable domain (remainder filled in from reference TRBV5-4 and TRBJ1-4): ETGVTQSPTHLIKTRGQQVTLRCSSQSGHNTVSWYQQALGQGPQFIFQYYREEENGRGNFPPRFSGLQFPNYSSELNVNALELDDSALYLCASSTDSLNEKLFFGSGTQLSVL.

The J gene is TRBJ2-5, the V gene TRBV28; D gene unclear. This CDR3 contains 14 residues. With 3 bases removed from V and 7 bases from J, the gap between germline ends came to 15 bases. The V gene's germline CDR1 is MDHEN and CDR2 SYDVKM. The CDR3 sequence: CASSFGSPSGTQYF. In DNA, the CDR3 is TGTGCCAGCAGTTTCGGCTCCCCTTCGGGGACCCAGTACTTC. The full variable domain, with the rest looked up from reference TRBV28 and TRBJ2-5, is DVKVTQSSRYLVKRTGEKVFLECVQDMDHENMFWYRQDPGLGLRLIYFSYDVKMKEKGDIPEGYSVSREKKERFSLILESASTNQTSMYLCASSFGSPSGTQYFGPGTRLLVL.

The rearrangement links TRBV28 to TRBJ2-1; 8 bases fit TRBD2. J gave up 8 bases and V 6 bases, and 6 bases lay outside the gene matches. The CDR3 totals 13 residues. CDR1 is MDHEN and CDR2 is SYDVKM in the germline V gene. CDR3 residues: CASSSQAGDEQFF. CDR3 nucleotide sequence: TGTGCCAGCAGCTCCCAAGCGGGAGATGAGCAGTTCTTC.

The rearrangement joins TRBV19 to TRBJ2-7; D unclear. The CDR3 runs 13 residues. V was clipped by 1 base and J by 1 base, with 5 bases between them. Germline V gene lookup returns CDR1 LNHDA and CDR2 SQIVND (reference sequence). The DNA of the CDR3 is TGTGCCAGTAGTATAGCGCCTTCCTACGAGCAGTACTTC. Residues: CASSIAPSYEQYF.

DNA for the CDR3: TGCGCCAGCGCCGACGGGACCCCCGCGCCGAATGAGCAGTTCTTC. It encodes CASADGTPAPNEQFF. The chain has TRBV5-1 and TRBJ2-1, with D perhaps matching TRBD1 or TRBD2 (5 bases each). The CDR3 loop spans 15 amino acids. Trimming cost V 7 bases and J 7 bases, with 21 bases left between them. The germline CDR1 and CDR2 sequences are SGHRS and YFSETQ.

The chain links TRBV6-4 to TRBJ2-5; D might be TRBD1 (5 bases). CDR3 size: 13 residues. V was pared by 10 bases and J by 2 bases, with 14 bases between. CDR1 and CDR2 from the germline V gene are MRHNA and SNTAGT. The CDR3 region is CATGLRRQETQYF. The CDR3 DNA reads as TGTGCCACAGGGCTCCGGAGACAAGAGACCCAGTACTTC.

The rearrangement joins TRBV14 to TRBJ2-5, with a tentative D call TRBD2 (7 bases). The CDR3 is made up of 16 amino acids. CDR1 SGHDN and CDR2 FVKESK come from the germline V gene. V lost 0 bases and J 5 bases, leaving 16 bases between the germline ends. The chain's CDR3 is CASSQEGRGREETQYF. CDR3 nucleotide sequence: TGTGCCAGCAGCCAAGAGGGGCGGGGGCGAGAGGAGACCCAGTACTTC.

The chain has TRBV27 and TRBJ2-7; D not certain. The CDR3 spans 13 residues. The V end lost 4 bases, the J end lost 1 base, and 8 bases lay between the germline ends. Germline V lookup: CDR1 MNHEY, CDR2 SMNVEV (reference sequence). CDR3 protein: CASSSTPSYEQYF. The DNA of the CDR3 is TGTGCCAGCAGTTCCACCCCGTCCTACGAGCAGTACTTC.

The chain links TRBV19 to TRBJ1-4; the D is unclear. Deletions cut 0 bases from V and 1 base from J, with 9 bases between. From germline, CDR1 is LNHDA and CDR2 SQIVND (reference sequence). The CDR3 contains 16 residues. The CDR3 DNA follows: TGTGCCAGTAGTATAGATCTTGGGCTAACTAATGAAAAACTGTTTTTT. It codes for CASSIDLGLTNEKLFF.

The chain links TRBV11-2 to TRBJ2-6; D call uncertain. CDR3 length: 16 residues. CDR1 and CDR2 (germline): SGHAT, FQNNGV. V dropped 1 base and J dropped 4 bases, with 11 bases sitting between them. The CDR3 DNA reads as TGTGCCAGCAGCTTAGTAGAGGTCGGGGGGGCCAACGTCCTGACTTTC. This translates into CASSLVEVGGANVLTF.

This clone is a singleton in its sample. This chain links TRBV18 with TRBJ1-5, with a tentative D call TRBD1 (5 bases). V lost 4 bases and J 7 bases, leaving 26 bases between the germline ends. The CDR3 extends over 18 amino acids. CDR1 and CDR2 from the germline V gene are KGHSH and LQKENI. The CDR3 sequence is CASSHGTGGGKGTQPQHF. The DNA for the CDR3 is TGTGCCAGCTCACACGGCACAGGCGGAGGGAAAGGCACGCAGCCCCAGCATTTT.

The rearrangement joins TRBV6-1 to TRBJ1-1, with D possibly being TRBD1 (6 bases). Germline CDR1 and CDR2: MNHNS and SASEGT. V shed 6 bases and J shed 1 base, with 9 bases lying between them. The CDR3 covers 13 residues. The CDR3 coding sequence is TGTGCCAGCAGGGAGACAGGGAACACTGAAGCTTTCTTT. Translation gives CASRETGNTEAFF.

This chain links TRBV6-7 with TRBJ2-1; no clear D gene. TRBV6-7 is reported as an ORF; its role is uncertain. The V end was cut by 5 bases, the J end by 6 bases, with 17 bases between. This CDR3 comprises 15 residues. CDR3 in DNA: TGTGCCAGCAGTGTTCAAGGGTATCCATTCAATGAGCAGTTCTTC. Protein product: CASSVQGYPFNEQFF.